Each of the 24 T cell receptor beta chains below was sequenced from the same sample in a study of technical replicates of blood from four donors. Assay: immunoSEQ multiplex PCR; the TCRdb copy retains only in-frame clones and omits some. The data contain some 58,000 clones, 94% of them singletons. Input material: T cells isolated from PBMCs. The receptors shown here come from a human donor in good health.

This chain joins TRBV9 and TRBJ1-4, with D perhaps matching TRBD1 (5 bases). CDR1 and CDR2 (germline): SGDLS, YYNGEE. Trimming took 2 bases from V and 5 from J, leaving 13 bases between them. The CDR3 spans 15 residues. CDR3 bases: TGTGCCAGCAGCGTTTTTGCCACAGGAAATGAAAAACTGTTTTTT. Encoded protein: CASSVFATGNEKLFF.

This chain uses TRBV15 with TRBJ2-5, with a weak D call TRBD1 (6 bases). The CDR3 sequence is 14 residues long. Germline-derived CDR1 and CDR2 are LNHNV and YYDKDF (reference sequence). V lost 3 bases, J lost 5 bases, and 13 bases lay in between. The CDR3 is CATSRGALIETQYF. The CDR3 DNA sequence: TGTGCCACCAGCAGGGGGGCCCTGATCGAGACCCAGTACTTC. Together with reference TRBV15 and TRBJ2-5, the CDR3 gives the full variable domain: DAMVIQNPRYQVTQFGKPVTLSCSQTLNHNVMYWYQQKSSQAPKLLFHYYDKDFNNEADTPDNFQSRRPNTSFCFLDIRSPGLGDTAMYLCATSRGALIETQYFGPGTRLLVL.

This sequence joins TRBV7-9 and TRBJ2-7; 7 nucleotides match TRBD2. Germline V gene sequence: CDR1 SEHNR, CDR2 FQNEAQ (reference sequence). The CDR3 is 16 amino acids. Trimming cost V 5 bases and J 7 bases; bases outside gene matches: 17. In nucleotides, the CDR3 is TGTGCCAGCAGCCCTTGGCCTAGCGGAGACCGAAAAGAGCAGTACTTC. As protein: CASSPWPSGDRKEQYF.

The chain joins TRBV6-5 to TRBJ2-2, with D maybe TRBD2 (6 bases). The V gene lost 10 bases and the J gene lost 8 bases, with 20 bases spanning the gap. Germline values: CDR1 MNHEY, CDR2 SVGAGI. This CDR3 comprises 14 residues. Here the CDR3 reads CAIRAGLPTGELFF. The CDR3 region has the DNA TGTGCCATCCGTGCGGGACTTCCGACGGGGGAGCTGTTTTTT.

The V gene is TRBV28, the J gene TRBJ2-1, with 8 positions matching TRBD1. The CDR3 is made up of 16 amino acids. CDR1 and CDR2 (germline): MDHEN, SYDVKM. V shed 3 bases and J 12 bases; nucleotides not matched to a gene: 16. The CDR3 DNA sequence: TGTGCCAGCAGTTTTGTTAGGACAGGGTCCAAGTGGAGGCAGTTCTTC. The encoded protein is CASSFVRTGSKWRQFF.

The V gene is TRBV18, the J gene TRBJ1-2, with 9 bases identical to TRBD1. J was trimmed by 1 base and V by 6 bases; bases with no gene match: 6. The CDR3 is 15 amino acids. The germline gives CDR1 KGHSH, CDR2 LQKENI. The CDR3 region is CASSSGQGGNYGYTF. The CDR3 nucleotides read TGTGCCAGCTCGTCGGGACAGGGTGGTAACTATGGCTACACCTTC.

V is TRBV28 and J is TRBJ2-5; 12 positions agree with TRBD2. Trimming at V came to 6 bases and at J to 1 base, leaving 3 bases not matched to a gene. The CDR3 consists of 15 residues. The germline CDR1 and CDR2 sequences are MDHEN and SYDVKM. The CDR3 loop reads CASSPSGGGQETQYF. The CDR3 DNA reads as TGTGCCAGCAGCCCTAGCGGGGGGGGCCAAGAGACCCAGTACTTC.

The rearrangement links TRBV6-5 to TRBJ1-5; D possibly corresponds to TRBD1 (5 bases). Trimming stripped 2 bases from V and 9 bases from J, with 5 bases between. The CDR3 spans 11 residues. The germline CDR1 and CDR2 sequences are MNHEY and SVGAGI. CDR3 sequence reads: CASSYRGPQHF. The CDR3 nucleotides read TGTGCCAGCAGTTACAGGGGGCCCCAGCATTTT.

The chain uses TRBV6-5 and TRBJ2-1; the D gene is possibly TRBD2 (7 bases). The CDR3 covers 12 residues. The V gene's germline CDR1 is MNHEY and CDR2 SVGAGI. Trimming left V 4 bases short and J 10 bases short, with 11 bases between. CDR3 DNA sequence: TGTGCCAGCAGTTGGGGGGGCCAGGAGCAGTTCTTC. Protein: CASSWGGQEQFF.

The V gene is TRBV12-5, the J gene TRBJ1-2; TRBD1 matches at 7 bases. The CDR3 is 17 amino acids. The V gene end was trimmed by 4 bases and the J gene end by 2 bases; junction bases not matched to a gene: 13. Germline V gene lookup returns CDR1 LGHNT and CDR2 FRNRAP. CDR3 in amino acids: CASGSTLLGQINYGYTF. For the CDR3, the DNA is TGTGCTAGTGGTTCAACCCTTTTGGGACAGATCAACTATGGCTACACCTTC.

The chain combines TRBV28 with TRBJ1-5; 12 bases fit TRBD1. V dropped 3 bases and J dropped 6; count of bases not matched to a gene: 3. Germline-derived CDR1 and CDR2 are MDHEN and SYDVKM. CDR3 length: 15 residues. CDR3 sequence reads: CASSFGTGGFQPQHF. The DNA of the CDR3 is TGTGCCAGCAGTTTCGGGACAGGGGGCTTTCAGCCCCAGCATTTT.

This sequence joins TRBV5-1 and TRBJ2-4, with D maybe TRBD1 (6 bases). The CDR3 covers 15 residues. Germline CDR1 is SGHRS and CDR2 is YFSETQ. V lost 4 bases and J 7 bases, leaving 18 bases between the germline ends. CDR3 in DNA: TGCGCCAGCAGCCCCCTAAACAGGGATGGGAACATTCAGTACTTC. Translation gives CASSPLNRDGNIQYF.

V gene TRBV7-9 combines with J gene TRBJ2-7; 8 nucleotides align to TRBD1. V shed 5 bases and J 4 bases; nucleotides not matched to a gene: 4. The CDR3 has 13 amino acids. Per germline, CDR1 SEHNR and CDR2 FQNEAQ (reference sequence). Here the CDR3 reads CASSRGQGYEQYF. CDR3 in DNA: TGTGCCAGCAGCCGCGGACAGGGTTACGAGCAGTACTTC.

The J gene is TRBJ1-2, the V gene TRBV28; 7 bases agree with TRBD1. The CDR3 is 15 residues long. The junction had 13 bases not matched to a gene; V was cut back by 6 bases and J by 6 bases. CDR1 is MDHEN and CDR2 is SYDVKM in the germline V gene. The CDR3: CASSPLIQGGNGYTF. CDR3 nucleotides: TGTGCCAGCAGCCCGCTTATCCAGGGGGGCAATGGCTACACCTTC.

The chain is built from TRBV28 and TRBJ2-2; 7 positions agree with TRBD2. V shed 8 bases and J 4 bases; nucleotides not matched to a gene: 7. Germline CDR1 reads MDHEN; CDR2 reads SYDVKM. The CDR3 runs to 14 residues. CDR3 residues: CASSPSGRTGELFF. DNA of the CDR3: TGTGCCAGCTCCCCTAGCGGCCGCACCGGGGAGCTGTTTTTT. The variable domain in full, completed from reference TRBV28 and TRBJ2-2, reads DVKVTQSSRYLVKRTGEKVFLECVQDMDHENMFWYRQDPGLGLRLIYFSYDVKMKEKGDIPEGYSVSREKKERFSLILESASTNQTSMYLCASSPSGRTGELFFGEGSRLTVL.

V usage is TRBV28 and J usage is TRBJ2-1, with TRBD2 as a possible D gene (6 bases). Germline-derived CDR1 and CDR2 are MDHEN and SYDVKM. The length of the CDR3 is 15 residues. With 3 bases removed from V and 8 bases from J, the gap between germline ends came to 17 bases. CDR3 protein: CASSFGGSRGDEQFF. CDR3 nucleotides: TGTGCCAGCAGTTTTGGGGGGTCTCGTGGTGATGAGCAGTTCTTC.

The chain joins TRBV28 to TRBJ1-2; 12 nucleotides align to TRBD1. Germline CDR1 MDHEN, CDR2 SYDVKM. The CDR3 extends over 15 amino acids. V lost 6 bases to trimming and J lost 9 bases; unmatched junction nucleotides: 11. Here the CDR3 reads CASRIGGQGAGSYTF. The CDR3 DNA sequence: TGTGCCAGCAGGATAGGGGGACAGGGGGCTGGAAGCTACACCTTC.

The chain has TRBV5-5 and TRBJ2-7; TRBD1 agrees at 10 bases. The CDR3 length is 15 residues. The germline V gene encodes CDR1 SGHKS and CDR2 YYEKEE (reference sequence). With 7 bases clipped from V and 3 bases from J, the junction kept 10 bases outside the gene matches. This chain's CDR3 is CASAGDRGRYYEQYF. CDR3 coding DNA: TGTGCCAGCGCAGGCGACAGGGGGCGTTACTACGAGCAGTACTTC.

The chain employs TRBV28 and TRBJ2-7; TRBD2 matches 9 bases. Looked up from germline, CDR1 is MDHEN and CDR2 is SYDVKM. The CDR3 length is 13 residues. CDR3: CAALSGRSYEQYF. CDR3 nucleotides: TGTGCGGCCTTAAGCGGGAGGTCCTACGAGCAGTACTTC.

This clone has just a few counts. V gene TRBV9 combines with J gene TRBJ1-6; no clear D. The CDR3 runs 14 residues. CDR1 is SGDLS and CDR2 is YYNGEE in the germline V gene. V shed 1 base and J shed 10 bases, with 12 bases lying between them. CDR3 coding DNA: TGTGCCAGCAGCGTACGAGGGTCCCAATCACCCCTCCACTTT. It yields the protein CASSVRGSQSPLHF.

This chain connects TRBV11-2 to TRBJ1-4; D is unresolved. Germline CDR1 reads SGHAT; CDR2 reads FQNNGV. The CDR3 covers 15 residues. V shed 2 bases and J shed 5 bases, with 12 bases lying between them. In nucleotides, the CDR3 is TGTGCCAGCAGCTTATTGGCGGGCCGAAATGAAAAACTGTTTTTT. It yields the protein CASSLLAGRNEKLFF.

The chain combines TRBV13 with TRBJ1-5; no clear D gene. The CDR3 length is 14 residues. The V gene's germline CDR1 is PRHDT and CDR2 FYEKMQ (reference sequence). V lost 6 bases, J lost 8 bases, and 17 bases lay in between. The CDR3 here is CASSSGILEEPQHF. CDR3 nucleotide sequence: TGTGCCAGCAGTTCCGGGATCCTAGAGGAGCCCCAGCATTTT.

This chain links TRBV9 with TRBJ2-1, with a weak D call TRBD2 (6 bases). V lost 3 bases, J lost 10 bases, and 17 bases lay in between. The CDR3 contains 14 residues. Per germline, CDR1 SGDLS and CDR2 YYNGEE. For the CDR3, the DNA is TGTGCCAGCAGCGGCCAGAGGAGGGGCTGGGAGCAGTTCTTC. It specifies CASSGQRRGWEQFF.

CDR3 protein: CASSPRTENTEAFF. DNA of the CDR3: TGTGCCAGCAGCCCAAGGACAGAGAACACTGAAGCTTTCTTT. The rearrangement uses TRBV6-5 and TRBJ1-1; D is possibly TRBD1 (6 bases). V was pared by 6 bases and J by 1 base, with 12 bases between. Germline lookup yields CDR1 MNHEY and CDR2 SVGAGI. The CDR3 extends over 14 amino acids.